This T cell receptor (beta chain) was documented in a study of cytomegalovirus exposure and HLA in healthy donors. The count of this clone is one. The primer mix had 60 Vbeta and 13 Jbeta primers. Here immunoSEQ multiplex PCR was the method, and the copy in TCRdb shows in-frame clones only, minus some. Counted here are approximately 74,000 clones, about 77% occurring once; the ten biggest clones make up approximately 9.7%. V was pared by 5 bases and J by 0 bases, with 13 bases of the junction left unmatched. There are 19 residues in the CDR3. Germline CDR1 and CDR2: SEHNR and FQNEAQ (reference sequence).

This TCR came from a man aged 35-49 years in good health and CMV-seronegative. Sequencing was carried out using PBMCs. The chain combines TRBV7-9 with TRBJ2-6; 7 nucleotides match TRBD1. The DNA of the CDR3 is TGTGCCAGCAGCCGTTCCGGGACAGTGGAGAGCTCTGGGGCCAACGTCCTGACTTTC. Protein: CASSRSGTVESSGANVLTF.